The T cell receptor (beta chain) described here comes from a study of CD8 T cells in Susac syndrome (dated by TCRdb to between 2018 and 2021). Turning to the overall study: Repertoire sequencing was used to test whether CD8+ T cell activation and differentiation in Susac syndrome was antigen driven.

Peripheral blood CD8+ and CD4+ T cells from healthy donors, Susac syndrome patients and multiple sclerosis patients were profiled by high-throughput TCR beta sequencing. The multiple sclerosis controls were treatment-naive patients who had stable or active relapsing-remitting disease and met the revised McDonald criteria. Bulk CD8+ and CD4+ T cells were purified by magnetic negative isolation, whereas CD8+ TEMRA cells were enriched by FACS. Blood was collected in EDTA tubes and processed within 24 hours, with PBMCs isolated through density gradient centrifugation. PBMCs intended for TCR sequencing were cryopreserved in liquid nitrogen and thawed later in a water bath at 37 degrees C. The sorted or isolated CD4+, CD8+ and CD8+ TEMRA cells reached a purity of at least 90%. The investigation overall reported the following: The number of individuals in the TCR sequencing and HLA analysis was acknowledged as relatively small.

On this clonotype itself: The target of this receptor is not known. No per-base quality is available; no much larger clone lies one base away.

From a lookup of the germline V gene (reference sequence), CDR1 and CDR2 are DFQATT and SNEGSKA. V loses 3 bases at its end and J loses 9 bases; junction bases beyond the gene matches: 7. The cysteine opens and the phenylalanine closes a CDR3 of 12 amino acids. CDR3 DNA only is kept here, 36 bases in frame from base 1. RNA was extracted with the RNeasy kit and about 0.5 to 1 ug was reverse transcribed using random hexamers. The immunoSEQ multiplex PCR assay, covering 54 Vbeta and 13 Jbeta segments, was used to amplify TCR beta CDR3 regions. Bias from PCR amplification was corrected by using a synthetic template baseline for primer optimization and for computational correction. The source study handled its data this way. Reads were annotated to V, D and J genes per IMGT and analyzed with immunoSEQ Analyzer, keeping only productive sequences. To calculate clonality, Shannon entropy was normalized by log2 of the number of productive unique sequences and then subtracted from one. For each patient and control, public and private clones were evaluated within the 100 most prevalent clones. Clones were defined as Susac-specific when absent from the healthy and MS cohorts, from approximately 970 published viral clones and from other ImmuneACCESS disease sequences. Using fastp at Q25 and MiXCR, TCRdb reprocessed the public reads and kept productive beta chains. Each entry merges the rows of one CDR3 protein and shows their most common DNA and genes. The V and J calls shown here were made by TCRdb, not taken from the authors' results. Counted in this sample were around 77,000 distinct CDR3 sequences; 96% of them appeared once. Clones ranked in the top ten supply 0.11% of the sample.

This clonotype originated in a human donor with multiple sclerosis. Recombination joined TRBV20-1 with TRBJ1-1; the central 7 bases match TRBD1. Specimen: CD4+ T cells from PBMCs. The CDR3 protein is CSARDQQGKAFF. In nucleotides, the sequence is TGCAGTGCTAGGGATCAACAGGGGAAAGCTTTCTTT.